A selection of T cell receptor beta chains follows, all from one sample in a study of CD8 T cells in ankylosing spondylitis. TCRdb reprocessed the 5' RACE reads with MiXCR, giving one entry per CDR3 protein. Of just under 550,000 distinct CDR3 sequences listed, roughly an eighth are singletons. What was sequenced was blood, either unsorted or a sorted T cell fraction (not recorded which). These TCRs come from a male donor with ankylosing spondylitis. The CDR3 runs from the conserved cysteine through the conserved F or W. A D gene is named only where the DNA matches it firmly. Not every row has a clone size; where given, it reads once, few, many or a size class.

clone size: few
J gene: TRBJ2-3
D gene: -
V gene: TRBV3-1
CDR3 protein: CASSHGGPQISQYF
CDR3 DNA: TGTGCCAGCAGCCATGGAGGTCCACAGATATCGCAGTATTTT

clone size: many
J gene: TRBJ2-1
D gene: TRBD2
V gene: TRBV29-1
CDR3 protein: CSVVGLALSYNEQFF
CDR3 DNA: TGCAGCGTTGTGGGACTAGCCCTTAGCTACAATGAGCAGTTCTTC

clone size: -
J gene: TRBJ2-3
D gene: -
V gene: TRBV5-1
CDR3 protein: CASSLAPAGLSSTDTQYF
CDR3 DNA: TGCGCCAGCAGCTTGGCCCCCGCAGGTCTGTCAAGCACAGATACGCAGTATTTT

clone size: many
J gene: TRBJ1-2
D gene: TRBD1
V gene: TRBV7-9
CDR3 protein: CASSLEGQVLGYTF
CDR3 DNA: TGTGCCAGCAGCTTAGAGGGACAGGTCCTTGGCTACACCTTC

clone size: few
J gene: TRBJ1-2
D gene: TRBD1
V gene: TRBV5-1
CDR3 protein: CASSPQGGNYGYTF
CDR3 DNA: TGCGCCAGCAGCCCCCAGGGGGGAAACTATGGCTACACCTTC

clone size: -
J gene: TRBJ2-1
D gene: TRBD2
V gene: TRBV9
CDR3 protein: CASSVGTGGTYNEQFF
CDR3 DNA: TGTGCCAGCAGCGTAGGGACGGGAGGGACCTACAATGAGCAGTTCTTC

clone size: few
J gene: TRBJ1-4
D gene: -
V gene: TRBV20-1
CDR3 protein: CSARDRRHGDEKLFF
CDR3 DNA: TGCAGTGCTAGAGATAGGAGGCATGGGGACGAAAAACTGTTTTTT

clone size: few
J gene: TRBJ1-5
D gene: -
V gene: TRBV2
CDR3 protein: CASSEAVGLQPQHF
CDR3 DNA: TGTGCCAGCAGTGAAGCCGTGGGGTTACAGCCCCAGCATTTT

clone size: few
J gene: TRBJ2-7
D gene: -
V gene: TRBV2
CDR3 protein: CASSQNQGYEQYF
CDR3 DNA: TGTGCCAGCAGCCAAAACCAGGGCTACGAGCAGTACTTC

clone size: -
J gene: TRBJ2-1
D gene: -
V gene: TRBV5-6
CDR3 protein: CASSLGQGSLVYNEQFF
CDR3 DNA: TGTGCCAGCAGCTTGGGGCAGGGGAGTCTTGTCTACAATGAGCAGTTCTTC

clone size: few
J gene: TRBJ1-2
D gene: TRBD1
V gene: TRBV7-9
CDR3 protein: CASSPWDRDYGYTF
CDR3 DNA: TGTGCCAGCAGCCCGTGGGACAGGGACTATGGCTACACCTTC

clone size: many
J gene: TRBJ2-4
D gene: TRBD1
V gene: TRBV2
CDR3 protein: CASSGRDREVQYF
CDR3 DNA: TGTGCCAGCAGCGGCCGGGACAGGGAAGTTCAGTACTTC

clone size: -
J gene: TRBJ2-7
D gene: -
V gene: TRBV2
CDR3 protein: CASSSAGHSYEQYF
CDR3 DNA: TGTGCCAGCAGCAGCGCGGGACACTCCTACGAGCAGTACTTC

clone size: -
J gene: TRBJ1-2
D gene: TRBD1
V gene: TRBV25-1
CDR3 protein: CASRTGDGYTF
CDR3 DNA: TGTGCCAGCAGGACAGGGGACGGCTACACCTTC

clone size: -
J gene: TRBJ2-5
D gene: -
V gene: TRBV18
CDR3 protein: CASSPAESPGTQYF
CDR3 DNA: TGTGCCAGCTCACCAGCGGAGTCTCCGGGGACCCAGTACTTC

clone size: few
J gene: TRBJ2-7
D gene: -
V gene: TRBV4-2
CDR3 protein: CASSQDRTGWRERPYEQYF
CDR3 DNA: TGTGCCAGCAGCCAAGATCGGACGGGTTGGAGGGAGAGGCCCTACGAGCAGTACTTC

clone size: -
J gene: TRBJ2-3
D gene: TRBD2
V gene: TRBV7-9
CDR3 protein: CASSPGLVKDTQYF
CDR3 DNA: TGTGCCAGCAGCCCTGGACTAGTTAAGGATACGCAGTATTTT

clone size: -
J gene: TRBJ1-4
D gene: -
V gene: TRBV29-1
CDR3 protein: CSVEDKGPNEKLFF
CDR3 DNA: TGCAGCGTTGAAGATAAAGGTCCTAATGAAAAACTGTTTTTT

clone size: few
J gene: TRBJ2-1
D gene: -
V gene: TRBV6-5
CDR3 protein: CASSYSRRVDEQFF
CDR3 DNA: TGTGCCAGCAGTTACTCGAGGAGAGTAGATGAGCAGTTCTTC

clone size: few
J gene: TRBJ1-2
D gene: -
V gene: TRBV25-1
CDR3 protein: CASSEPGKVVGYTF
CDR3 DNA: TGTGCCAGCAGTGAGCCGGGAAAAGTCGTTGGCTACACCTTC

clone size: few
J gene: TRBJ1-2
D gene: -
V gene: TRBV12-3/TRBV12-4
CDR3 protein: CASSLAGGGPGYTF
CDR3 DNA: TGTGCCAGCAGTTTAGCGGGGGGGGGGCCTGGCTACACCTTC

clone size: -
J gene: TRBJ2-1
D gene: TRBD2
V gene: TRBV27
CDR3 protein: CASTQWFREGLLSNEQFF
CDR3 DNA: TGTGCCAGCACCCAGTGGTTCCGGGAGGGCCTACTGAGTAATGAGCAGTTCTTC

clone size: -
J gene: TRBJ1-1
D gene: TRBD1
V gene: TRBV7-9
CDR3 protein: CASSLEPISSGGIAFF
CDR3 DNA: TGTGCCAGCAGCTTAGAACCCATATCCTCAGGGGGGATAGCTTTCTTT

clone size: many
J gene: TRBJ1-1
D gene: TRBD1
V gene: TRBV6-5
CDR3 protein: CASSHRRTGLNTEAFF
CDR3 DNA: TGTGCCAGCAGTCACCGGCGGACAGGGTTGAACACTGAAGCTTTCTTT

clone size: few
J gene: TRBJ2-5
D gene: -
V gene: TRBV6-2/TRBV6-3
CDR3 protein: CASSYGSAPETQYF
CDR3 DNA: TGTGCCAGCAGTTACGGATCCGCGCCAGAGACCCAGTACTTC

clone size: -
J gene: TRBJ1-1
D gene: TRBD1
V gene: TRBV2
CDR3 protein: CASSWTGKNTEAFF
CDR3 DNA: TGTGCCAGCAGTTGGACAGGAAAGAACACTGAAGCTTTCTTT

clone size: few
J gene: TRBJ2-1
D gene: -
V gene: TRBV11-1
CDR3 protein: CASSSPWDGISSYNEQFF
CDR3 DNA: TGTGCCAGCAGCTCCCCGTGGGACGGGATAAGCTCCTACAATGAGCAGTTCTTC

clone size: few
J gene: TRBJ2-5
D gene: -
V gene: TRBV12-3/TRBV12-4
CDR3 protein: CASRADQETQYF
CDR3 DNA: TGTGCCAGCCGGGCGGACCAAGAGACCCAGTACTTC

clone size: many
J gene: TRBJ2-2
D gene: -
V gene: TRBV12-3/TRBV12-4
CDR3 protein: CASRARTVANTGELFF
CDR3 DNA: TGTGCCAGCAGAGCTAGGACAGTAGCGAACACCGGGGAGCTGTTTTTT

clone size: many
J gene: TRBJ2-7
D gene: TRBD1
V gene: TRBV24-1
CDR3 protein: CATSLTGRASEQYF
CDR3 DNA: TGTGCCACCAGTTTGACAGGGCGGGCTTCCGAGCAGTACTTC

clone size: many
J gene: TRBJ2-1
D gene: -
V gene: TRBV5-1
CDR3 protein: CASSLAGTRSYNEQFF
CDR3 DNA: TGCGCCAGCAGCTTGGCCGGGACCCGCTCCTACAATGAGCAGTTCTTC

clone size: -
J gene: TRBJ1-4
D gene: TRBD1
V gene: TRBV6-6
CDR3 protein: CASRDRGGEKLFF
CDR3 DNA: TGTGCCAGCAGAGACAGGGGTGGTGAAAAACTGTTTTTT

clone size: many
J gene: TRBJ2-4
D gene: -
V gene: TRBV12-3/TRBV12-4
CDR3 protein: CASSLNSLYGAKNIQYF
CDR3 DNA: TGTGCCAGCAGTTTGAACAGCCTATATGGGGCCAAAAACATTCAGTACTTC

clone size: -
J gene: TRBJ2-3
D gene: -
V gene: TRBV9
CDR3 protein: CASSGDPRTDTQYF
CDR3 DNA: TGTGCCAGCAGCGGGGACCCTCGCACAGATACGCAGTATTTT

clone size: many
J gene: TRBJ2-7
D gene: -
V gene: TRBV3-1
CDR3 protein: CASSLRRSYEQYF
CDR3 DNA: TGTGCCAGCAGCCTCAGGAGGAGCTACGAGCAGTACTTC

clone size: -
J gene: TRBJ2-1
D gene: TRBD2
V gene: TRBV11-3
CDR3 protein: CASSLVLAWGNEQFF
CDR3 DNA: TGTGCCAGCAGCTTAGTACTAGCGTGGGGCAATGAGCAGTTCTTC

clone size: many
J gene: TRBJ2-5
D gene: TRBD1
V gene: TRBV7-2
CDR3 protein: CASSLMTGDEETQYF
CDR3 DNA: TGTGCCAGCAGCCTAATGACAGGGGATGAAGAGACCCAGTACTTC

clone size: -
J gene: TRBJ1-1
D gene: TRBD1
V gene: TRBV27
CDR3 protein: CASRPDRVGTEAFF
CDR3 DNA: TGTGCCAGCAGACCGGACAGGGTAGGCACTGAAGCTTTCTTT

clone size: -
J gene: TRBJ1-2
D gene: -
V gene: TRBV20-1
CDR3 protein: CSATRTRAEGYTF
CDR3 DNA: TGCAGTGCTACCCGGACCCGGGCTGAGGGCTACACCTTC

clone size: few
J gene: TRBJ2-5
D gene: -
V gene: TRBV24-1
CDR3 protein: CATSDSFQETQYF
CDR3 DNA: TGTGCCACCAGTGATTCGTTCCAAGAGACCCAGTACTTC

clone size: many
J gene: TRBJ1-1
D gene: -
V gene: TRBV5-1
CDR3 protein: CASSSPRGGYNTEAFF
CDR3 DNA: TGCGCCAGCAGCTCCCCCCGGGGGGGGTACAACACTGAAGCTTTCTTT

clone size: few
J gene: TRBJ1-3
D gene: -
V gene: TRBV12-3/TRBV12-4
CDR3 protein: CASSGASDTIYF
CDR3 DNA: TGTGCCAGCAGTGGGGCATCGGACACCATATATTTT

clone size: many
J gene: TRBJ2-1
D gene: TRBD1
V gene: TRBV3-1
CDR3 protein: CASSQDLGTGGTLIYNEQFF
CDR3 DNA: TGTGCCAGCAGCCAAGATCTTGGGACAGGGGGCACCTTAATTTACAATGAGCAGTTCTTC

clone size: few
J gene: TRBJ2-2
D gene: TRBD2
V gene: TRBV7-2
CDR3 protein: CASSLLAGTSTGELFF
CDR3 DNA: TGTGCCAGCAGCTTGCTAGCGGGAACCTCAACCGGGGAGCTGTTTTTT

clone size: few
J gene: TRBJ2-3
D gene: -
V gene: TRBV7-2
CDR3 protein: CASSYMGGADTQYF
CDR3 DNA: TGTGCCAGCAGCTACATGGGCGGCGCGGATACGCAGTATTTT

clone size: -
J gene: TRBJ2-1
D gene: TRBD2
V gene: TRBV12-5
CDR3 protein: CASGSGTSGGREQFF
CDR3 DNA: TGTGCTAGTGGTTCCGGGACTAGCGGTGGGCGTGAGCAGTTCTTC

clone size: many
J gene: TRBJ1-1
D gene: -
V gene: TRBV21-1
CDR3 protein: CASSPRPGGTEAFF
CDR3 DNA: TGTGCCAGCAGCCCACGTCCCGGAGGAACTGAAGCTTTCTTT

clone size: -
J gene: TRBJ2-6
D gene: -
V gene: TRBV15
CDR3 protein: CATRGGNSGANVLTF
CDR3 DNA: TGTGCCACCAGAGGCGGGAACTCTGGGGCCAACGTCCTGACTTTC

clone size: few
J gene: TRBJ1-2
D gene: -
V gene: TRBV4-1
CDR3 protein: CASSQEWSGEYGYTF
CDR3 DNA: TGCGCCAGCAGCCAAGAGTGGTCAGGGGAATATGGCTACACCTTC

clone size: few
J gene: TRBJ2-7
D gene: -
V gene: TRBV5-1
CDR3 protein: CASSPRSSPTALNEQYF
CDR3 DNA: TGCGCCAGCAGCCCCCGGAGCAGTCCCACGGCCTTAAACGAGCAGTACTTC

clone size: few
J gene: TRBJ2-1
D gene: TRBD2
V gene: TRBV12-3/TRBV12-4
CDR3 protein: CASSLREGTSYNEQFF
CDR3 DNA: TGTGCCAGCAGTTTACGGGAGGGGACCTCCTACAATGAGCAGTTCTTC

clone size: -
J gene: TRBJ1-6
D gene: -
V gene: TRBV10-3
CDR3 protein: CAISDRGASSYNSPLHF
CDR3 DNA: TGTGCCATCAGTGACCGCGGGGCCAGCTCCTATAATTCACCCCTCCACTTT

clone size: -
J gene: TRBJ2-3
D gene: -
V gene: TRBV12-3/TRBV12-4
CDR3 protein: CASRLQGPTDTQYF
CDR3 DNA: TGTGCCAGCCGACTACAGGGACCCACAGATACGCAGTATTTT

clone size: few
J gene: TRBJ1-2
D gene: TRBD1
V gene: TRBV5-1
CDR3 protein: CASSDEGAFGYTF
CDR3 DNA: TGCGCCAGCAGCGACGAGGGGGCTTTCGGCTACACCTTC

clone size: -
J gene: TRBJ2-2
D gene: -
V gene: TRBV2
CDR3 protein: CASKFGSNTGELFF
CDR3 DNA: TGTGCCAGCAAATTTGGATCCAACACCGGGGAGCTGTTTTTT

clone size: -
J gene: TRBJ2-5
D gene: TRBD1
V gene: TRBV9
CDR3 protein: CASSHSWDRDEETQYF
CDR3 DNA: TGTGCCAGCAGCCACTCCTGGGACAGGGACGAAGAGACCCAGTACTTC

clone size: few
J gene: TRBJ2-2
D gene: TRBD2
V gene: TRBV24-1
CDR3 protein: CATSDSGLAGANTGELFF
CDR3 DNA: TGTGCCACCAGTGACTCGGGACTAGCGGGAGCGAACACCGGGGAGCTGTTTTTT

clone size: many
J gene: TRBJ1-2
D gene: -
V gene: TRBV10-3
CDR3 protein: CAISESVGGYTF
CDR3 DNA: TGTGCCATCAGTGAGTCAGTAGGAGGCTACACCTTC

clone size: few
J gene: TRBJ2-5
D gene: TRBD1
V gene: TRBV24-1
CDR3 protein: CATSDYATGGEETQYF
CDR3 DNA: TGTGCCACCAGTGACTACGCCACAGGGGGCGAAGAGACCCAGTACTTC